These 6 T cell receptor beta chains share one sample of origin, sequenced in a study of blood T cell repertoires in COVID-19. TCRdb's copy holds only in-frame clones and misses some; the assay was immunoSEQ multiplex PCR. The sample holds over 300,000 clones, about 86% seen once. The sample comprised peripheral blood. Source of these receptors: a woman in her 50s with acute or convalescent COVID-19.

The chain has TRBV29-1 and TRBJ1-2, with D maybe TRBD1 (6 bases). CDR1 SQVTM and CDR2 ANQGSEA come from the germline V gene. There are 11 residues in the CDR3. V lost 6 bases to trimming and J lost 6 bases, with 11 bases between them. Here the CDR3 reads CSVTGNDGYTF. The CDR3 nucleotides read TGCAGCGTAACAGGGAACGATGGCTACACCTTC.

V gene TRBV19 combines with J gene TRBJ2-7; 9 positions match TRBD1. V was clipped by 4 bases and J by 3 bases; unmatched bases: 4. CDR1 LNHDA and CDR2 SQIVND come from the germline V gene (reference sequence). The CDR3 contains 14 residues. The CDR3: CASSTTGGRYEQYF. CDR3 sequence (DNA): TGTGCCAGTAGTACGACAGGGGGGCGCTACGAGCAGTACTTC. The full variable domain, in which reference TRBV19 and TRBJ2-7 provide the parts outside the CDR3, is DGGITQSPKYLFRKEGQNVTLSCEQNLNHDAMYWYRQDPGQGLRLIYYSQIVNDFQKGDIAEGYSVSREKKESFPLTVTSAQKNPTAFYLCASSTTGGRYEQYFGPGTRLTVT.

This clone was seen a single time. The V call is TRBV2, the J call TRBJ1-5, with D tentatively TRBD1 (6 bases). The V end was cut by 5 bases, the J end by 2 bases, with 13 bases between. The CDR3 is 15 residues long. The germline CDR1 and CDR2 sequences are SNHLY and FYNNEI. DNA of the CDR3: TGTGCCAGCAGTACGGACAGTGGGGGCAATCAGCCCCAGCATTTT. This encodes CASSTDSGGNQPQHF.

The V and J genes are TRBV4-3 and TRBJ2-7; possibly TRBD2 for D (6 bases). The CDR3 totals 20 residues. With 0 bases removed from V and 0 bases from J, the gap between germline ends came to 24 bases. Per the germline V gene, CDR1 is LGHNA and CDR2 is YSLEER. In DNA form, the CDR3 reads TGCGCCAGCAGCCAAGATATCGGGAGAGGGTGGACAACCTTCTCCTACGAGCAGTACTTC. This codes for CASSQDIGRGWTTFSYEQYF.

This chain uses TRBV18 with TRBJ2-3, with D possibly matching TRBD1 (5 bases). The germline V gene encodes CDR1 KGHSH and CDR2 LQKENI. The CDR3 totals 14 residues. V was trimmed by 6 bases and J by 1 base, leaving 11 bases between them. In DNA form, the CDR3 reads TGTGCCAGCTCGCAGACGACAGGCACAGATACGCAGTATTTT. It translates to CASSQTTGTDTQYF. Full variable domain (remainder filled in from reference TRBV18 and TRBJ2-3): NAGVMQNPRHLVRRRGQEARLRCSPMKGHSHVYWYRQLPEEGLKFMVYLQKENIIDESGMPKERFSAEFPKEGPSILRIQQVVRGDSAAYFCASSQTTGTDTQYFGPGTRLTVL.

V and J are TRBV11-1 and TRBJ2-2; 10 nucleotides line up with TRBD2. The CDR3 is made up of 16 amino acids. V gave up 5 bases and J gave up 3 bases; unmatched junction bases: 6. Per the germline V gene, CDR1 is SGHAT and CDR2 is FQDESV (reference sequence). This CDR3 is CASSPGLADYTGELFF. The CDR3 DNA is TGTGCCAGCAGCCCCGGACTAGCGGACTACACCGGGGAGCTGTTTTTT.